The 2 T cell receptor beta chains below all came from one sample that was sequenced in a study of Ad26.COV2.S vaccination and SARS-CoV-2 variants. Treatment specified: roughly 19 received Ad26.COV2.S at low or high dose, single or two shots; about 5 received placebo; per-sample allocation not given. Sampling occurred on day 63 after the first vaccine or placebo injection. Repertoires were generated with immunoSEQ multiplex PCR, while TCRdb's copy carries only in-frame clones and drops some. The sample carries around 300,000 clones, 86% recorded once. The source was peripheral blood, collected in a trial of Ad26.COV2.S vaccine versus placebo. These receptors all stem from a person aged 18-65 years who received the Ad26.COV2.S COVID-19 vaccine or a placebo.

This clone is a singleton in its sample. V usage is TRBV2 and J usage is TRBJ2-1, with 9 positions matching TRBD2. CDR3 length equals 14 residues. Trimming at V came to 10 bases and at J to 7 bases, leaving 11 bases not matched to a gene. Germline V gene data show CDR1 as SNHLY and CDR2 as FYNNEI. The CDR3 region is CATNGGRAGNEQFF. For the CDR3, the DNA is TGTGCCACCAATGGCGGGAGGGCCGGGAATGAGCAGTTCTTC. The whole variable domain, filled in from reference TRBV2 and TRBJ2-1, reads EPEVTQTPSHQVTQMGQEVILRCVPISNHLYFYWYRQILGQKVEFLVSFYNNEISEKSEIFDDQFSVERPDGSNFTLKIRSTKLEDSAMYFCATNGGRAGNEQFFGPGTRLTVL.

The rearrangement uses TRBV19 and TRBJ2-5; 8 nucleotides match TRBD2. The germline V gene has CDR1 LNHDA and CDR2 SQIVND (reference sequence). The CDR3 is made up of 13 amino acids. V was pared by 6 bases and J by 3 bases, with 3 bases of the junction left unmatched. CDR3 in amino acids: CASRQGLEETQYF. CDR3 in DNA: TGTGCCAGTAGACAGGGACTAGAAGAGACCCAGTACTTC.